Reported below is one TCR beta chain. Other DNA sequences in the sample encode the same CDR3. The length of the CDR3 is 16 residues. The germline CDR1 and CDR2 sequences are SGDLS and YYNGEE. Trimming at V came to 0 bases and at J to 3 bases, leaving 5 bases not matched to a gene. Several immunoSEQ 96-well plates shared each subset's DNA, each plate a replicate. Using immunoSEQ multiplex PCR, the repertoire was profiled, and TCRdb retains in-frame clones only, with some absent. The sample records about 710,000 clones, around 73% being singletons. CD4+ cells underwent separation, giving CD45RA+ naive and CD45RA-negative memory subsets. This sample was taken from a study of shared clonotypes between healthy human individuals.

J is TRBJ1-4 and V is TRBV9, with TRBD1 matching 7 bases. The clonotype comes from a woman younger than 45 in good health. Sequences were obtained from memory CD4+ T cells sorted from blood. Subset given: CD45RA-negative fraction. Written as DNA, the CDR3 is TGTGCCAGCAGCGTAGCACAGGGGCCTGCTAATGAAAAACTGTTTTTT. Amino acid sequence: CASSVAQGPANEKLFF.